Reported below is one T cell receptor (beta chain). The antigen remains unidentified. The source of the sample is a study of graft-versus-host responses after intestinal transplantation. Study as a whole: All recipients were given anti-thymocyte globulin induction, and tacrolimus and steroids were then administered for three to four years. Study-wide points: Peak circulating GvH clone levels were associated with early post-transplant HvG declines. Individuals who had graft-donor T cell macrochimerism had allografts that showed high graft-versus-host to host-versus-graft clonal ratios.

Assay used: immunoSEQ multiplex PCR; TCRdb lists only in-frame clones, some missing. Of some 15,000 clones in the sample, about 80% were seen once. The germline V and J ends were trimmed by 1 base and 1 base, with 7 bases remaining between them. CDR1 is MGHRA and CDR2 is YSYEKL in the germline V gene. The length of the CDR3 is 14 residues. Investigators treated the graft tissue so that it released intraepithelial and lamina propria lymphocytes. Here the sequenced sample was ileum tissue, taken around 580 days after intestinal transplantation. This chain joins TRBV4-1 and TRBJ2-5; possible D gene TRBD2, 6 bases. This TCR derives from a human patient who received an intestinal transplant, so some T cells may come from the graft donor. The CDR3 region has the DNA TGCGCCAGCAGCCAAGTACTAGCCCAAGAGACCCAGTACTTC. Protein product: CASSQVLAQETQYF.